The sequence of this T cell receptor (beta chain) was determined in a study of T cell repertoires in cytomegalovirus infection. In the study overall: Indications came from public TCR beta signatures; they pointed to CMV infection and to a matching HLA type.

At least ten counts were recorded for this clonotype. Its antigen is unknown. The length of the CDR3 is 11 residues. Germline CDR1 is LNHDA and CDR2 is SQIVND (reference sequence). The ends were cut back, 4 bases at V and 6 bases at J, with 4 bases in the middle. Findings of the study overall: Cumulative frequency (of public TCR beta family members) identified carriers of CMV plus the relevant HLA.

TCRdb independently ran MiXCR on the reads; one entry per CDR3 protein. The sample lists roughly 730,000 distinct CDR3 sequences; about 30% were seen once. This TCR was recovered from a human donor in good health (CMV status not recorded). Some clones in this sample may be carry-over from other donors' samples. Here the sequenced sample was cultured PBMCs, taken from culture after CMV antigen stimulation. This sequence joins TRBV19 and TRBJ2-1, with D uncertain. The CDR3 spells CASSTTNEQFF. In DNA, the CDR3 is TGTGCCAGTAGTACTACCAATGAGCAGTTCTTC. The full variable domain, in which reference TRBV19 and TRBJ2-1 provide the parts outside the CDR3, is DGGITQSPKYLFRKEGQNVTLSCEQNLNHDAMYWYRQDPGQGLRLIYYSQIVNDFQKGDIAEGYSVSREKKESFPLTVTSAQKNPTAFYLCASSTTNEQFFGPGTRLTVL.